Listed here are 31 T cell receptor beta chains from one sample, sequenced in a study of cytomegalovirus exposure and HLA in healthy donors. Produced via immunoSEQ multiplex PCR; TCRdb's table is partial and in-frame only. The sample has some 170,000 clones, approximately 87% seen once. Sequenced sample: PBMCs. Receptors originate from a young woman in good health and CMV-seronegative.

The chain is built from TRBV2 and TRBJ1-2; D is perhaps TRBD1 (5 bases). Trimming shortened V by 5 bases and J by 4 bases, and 11 bases separated the two germline ends. CDR1 SNHLY and CDR2 FYNNEI come from the germline V gene. This CDR3 spans 13 amino acids. CDR3 residues: CASSSDIPYGYTF. DNA of the CDR3: TGTGCCAGCAGTTCGGACATTCCCTATGGCTACACCTTC.

This clone has just a few counts. The rearrangement links TRBV5-8 to TRBJ1-1; D is undetermined. Trimming removed 4 bases at V and 3 bases at J, with 16 bases between. The CDR3 consists of 15 residues. CDR1 is SGHTS and CDR2 is YDEGEE in the germline V gene. The CDR3 DNA follows: TGTGCCAGCAGCCCCAACAAAAGACGGGACACTGAAGCTTTCTTT. It specifies CASSPNKRRDTEAFF.

The chain has TRBV5-1 and TRBJ2-7; TRBD1 aligns across 8 bases. The trim removed 5 bases at V and 1 base at J, leaving 8 bases unmatched. From germline, CDR1 is SGHRS and CDR2 YFSETQ. CDR3 length: 15 amino acids. In nucleotides, the CDR3 is TGCGCCAGCAGGTCAACAGGGGGACCTTCCTACGAGCAGTACTTC. It translates to CASRSTGGPSYEQYF. The full variable domain, with the rest looked up from reference TRBV5-1 and TRBJ2-7, is KAGVTQTPRYLIKTRGQQVTLSCSPISGHRSVSWYQQTPGQGLQFLFEYFSETQRNKGNFPGRFSGRQFSNSRSEMNVSTLELGDSALYLCASRSTGGPSYEQYFGPGTRLTVT.

The gene calls are TRBV6-6 and TRBJ1-2; possible D gene TRBD1, 5 bases. The CDR3 runs to 14 residues. Germline CDR1 reads MNHNY; CDR2 reads SVGAGI (reference sequence). Trimming removed 0 bases at V and 4 bases at J, with 9 bases between. The CDR3 DNA follows: TGTGCCAGCAGTTACTCTGACAGACCCTATGGCTACACCTTC. Its protein product is CASSYSDRPYGYTF.

J is TRBJ1-4 and V is TRBV2, with 8 bases identical to TRBD1. The length of the CDR3 is 17 residues. Germline CDR1 SNHLY, CDR2 FYNNEI. V gave up 4 bases and J gave up 0 bases; unmatched junction bases: 7. The CDR3 sequence: CASSVRTGTSTNEKLFF. CDR3 coding DNA: TGTGCCAGCAGTGTTCGGACAGGGACGTCAACTAATGAAAAACTGTTTTTT.

This clone was counted once. The chain employs TRBV7-9 and TRBJ2-3; 10 nucleotides align to TRBD2. CDR1 is SEHNR and CDR2 is FQNEAQ in the germline V gene (reference sequence). The CDR3 sequence is 17 residues long. Unmatched junction bases numbered 14, after V lost 5 bases and J lost 6 bases. CDR3 in amino acids: CASSPRSGGVDRDTQYF. Here the CDR3 DNA reads TGTGCCAGCAGCCCCCGCAGCGGGGGGGTTGATAGGGATACGCAGTATTTT.

V usage is TRBV2 and J usage is TRBJ1-4, with a weak D call TRBD1 (6 bases). This CDR3 has 18 residues. CDR1 is SNHLY and CDR2 is FYNNEI in the germline V gene. V lost 4 bases and J 7 bases, leaving 25 bases between the germline ends. The CDR3: CASSVRQGSVRLGEKLFF. For the CDR3, the DNA is TGTGCCAGCAGTGTGCGGCAGGGGAGCGTACGGTTGGGTGAAAAACTGTTTTTT.

The chain is built from TRBV2 and TRBJ2-5; D is unresolved. The ends were cut back, 3 bases at V and 1 base at J, with 6 bases in the middle. The CDR3 runs to 13 residues. Germline-derived CDR1 and CDR2 are SNHLY and FYNNEI. CDR3 in amino acids: CASSEGSQETQYF. The DNA of the CDR3 is TGTGCCAGCAGTGAGGGCAGCCAAGAGACCCAGTACTTC.

The chain is built from TRBV9 and TRBJ2-2; 12 bases are a match to TRBD2. Germline V gene data show CDR1 as SGDLS and CDR2 as YYNGEE. V gave up 1 base and J gave up 6 bases; unmatched junction bases: 1. The CDR3 spans 15 residues. The CDR3 protein is CASSVRTSGAGELFF. In DNA, the CDR3 is TGTGCCAGCAGCGTAAGGACTAGCGGGGCCGGGGAGCTGTTTTTT.

This rearrangement joins TRBV28 to TRBJ2-7; D may be TRBD1 (5 bases). The CDR3 contains 12 residues. CDR1 is MDHEN and CDR2 is SYDVKM in the germline V gene. The V end was cut by 1 base, the J end by 5 bases, with 6 bases between. Written as DNA, the CDR3 is TGTGCCAGCAGTTTATTGGGGCACGAGCAGTACTTC. Its translation is CASSLLGHEQYF.

V is TRBV20-1 and J is TRBJ2-7, with a tentative D call TRBD2 (5 bases). The germline V gene has CDR1 DFQATT and CDR2 SNEGSKA (reference sequence). The CDR3 runs to 11 residues. V was clipped by 3 bases and J by 6 bases, with 9 bases between them. CDR3 sequence (DNA): TGCAGTGCTAGTCTAGCTTCCGAGCAGTACTTC. This codes for CSASLASEQYF.

This chain joins TRBV5-6 and TRBJ1-5; no definite D call. V lost 0 bases and J lost 0, with 7 bases in between. CDR3 length: 15 residues. Germline CDR1 reads SGHDT; CDR2 reads YYEEEE. CDR3 nucleotides: TGTGCCAGCAGCTTGGCTCAGCGTAGCAATCAGCCCCAGCATTTT. It yields the protein CASSLAQRSNQPQHF.

The chain is built from TRBV7-9 and TRBJ2-2; 10 bases align to TRBD1. This CDR3 is 13 amino acids long. Germline-derived CDR1 and CDR2 are SEHNR and FQNEAQ (reference sequence). With V trimmed by 10 bases and J by 6 bases, 5 bases remained unmatched. CDR3 loop: CANRQGAAGELFF. DNA for the CDR3: TGTGCCAACCGACAGGGGGCAGCCGGGGAGCTGTTTTTT. Supplemented by reference TRBV7-9 and TRBJ2-2, the full variable domain reads DTGVSQNPRHKITKRGQNVTFRCDPISEHNRLYWYRQTLGQGPEFLTYFQNEAQLEKSRLLSDRFSAERPKGSFSTLEIQRTEQGDSAMYLCANRQGAAGELFFGEGSRLTVL.

The chain carries TRBV6-1 and TRBJ1-4; D not certain. Per the germline V gene, CDR1 is MNHNS and CDR2 is SASEGT. This CDR3 contains 15 residues. V was cut by 4 bases and J by 8 bases, with 17 bases left in between. Here the CDR3 reads CASSGSGGFDEKLFF. The CDR3 bases are TGTGCCAGCAGTGGCAGTGGAGGGTTTGACGAAAAACTGTTTTTT.

The chain recombines TRBV2 with TRBJ2-2; D possibly corresponds to TRBD1 (5 bases). Germline V gene data show CDR1 as SNHLY and CDR2 as FYNNEI. The CDR3 extends over 17 amino acids. Trimming removed 2 bases at V and 3 bases at J, with 16 bases between. The CDR3 DNA reads TGTGCCAGCAGTGAATCCTGGGGCACAGTATACACCGGGGAGCTGTTTTTT. Its protein product is CASSESWGTVYTGELFF.

The chain has TRBV4-1 and TRBJ1-5; D remains unclear. The V end lost 2 bases, the J end lost 9 bases, and 11 bases lay between the germline ends. From germline, CDR1 is MGHRA and CDR2 YSYEKL. CDR3 size: 13 residues. CDR3 coding DNA: TGCGCCAGCAGCCAAAGGTCCCCGGGGCCCCAGCATTTT. It yields the protein CASSQRSPGPQHF.

The chain couples TRBV13 to TRBJ1-1, with a possible D match to TRBD1 (5 bases). V shed 1 base and J shed 5 bases, with 17 bases lying between them. The germline gives CDR1 PRHDT, CDR2 FYEKMQ (reference sequence). The CDR3 runs 16 residues. This chain's CDR3 is CASSLAGREDITEAFF. In DNA, the CDR3 is TGTGCCAGCAGCTTAGCGGGCAGGGAGGATATAACTGAAGCTTTCTTT.

The chain couples TRBV4-1 to TRBJ2-1; TRBD1 matches at 10 bases. V gave up 1 base and J gave up 6 bases; unmatched junction bases: 6. CDR1 and CDR2 (germline): MGHRA, YSYEKL. The CDR3 is made up of 16 amino acids. For the CDR3, the DNA is TGCGCCAGCAGCCAAGCCGGGACAGGGGTTGTCAATGAGCAGTTCTTC. Translating gives CASSQAGTGVVNEQFF.

This chain links TRBV7-6 with TRBJ1-3, with a weak D call TRBD1 (6 bases). The germline gives CDR1 SGHVS, CDR2 FNYEAQ. V lost 5 bases to trimming and J lost 12 bases, with 17 bases between them. The CDR3 is 13 residues long. CDR3 sequence reads: CASSARDKRNIYF. CDR3 bases: TGTGCCAGCAGCGCTCGGGACAAAAGGAACATATATTTT.

This chain uses TRBV27 with TRBJ2-2, with TRBD1 identical over 11 bases. Germline CDR1 reads MNHEY; CDR2 reads SMNVEV (reference sequence). J lost 8 bases, V lost 4 bases, and 6 bases had no gene match. The CDR3 is 15 residues long. The CDR3 here is CASSSGTGGKGELFF. DNA for the CDR3: TGTGCCAGCAGTTCTGGGACAGGGGGTAAAGGGGAGCTGTTTTTT.

This sequence joins TRBV19 and TRBJ1-1, with 7 positions matching TRBD1. Looked up from germline, CDR1 is LNHDA and CDR2 is SQIVND (reference sequence). This CDR3 spans 14 amino acids. Trimming removed 6 bases from V and 2 bases from J; junction bases left unmatched: 6. The CDR3 nucleotides read TGTGCCAGTAGCTTACAGGGGACTAACACTGAAGCTTTCTTT. This gives the protein CASSLQGTNTEAFF. The whole variable domain, filled in from reference TRBV19 and TRBJ1-1, reads DGGITQSPKYLFRKEGQNVTLSCEQNLNHDAMYWYRQDPGQGLRLIYYSQIVNDFQKGDIAEGYSVSREKKESFPLTVTSAQKNPTAFYLCASSLQGTNTEAFFGQGTRLTVV.

This clone appeared a single time. This chain joins TRBV10-2 and TRBJ1-1; D possibly corresponds to TRBD1 (5 bases). With 2 bases removed from V and 4 bases from J, the gap between germline ends came to 8 bases. The CDR3 spans 13 residues. Germline assignment: CDR1 WSHSY and CDR2 SAAADI. CDR3 bases: TGCGCCAGCAGTGAGGCAGGGCTCACTGAAGCTTTCTTT. Translating gives CASSEAGLTEAFF.

The chain joins TRBV10-3 to TRBJ1-1; D is ambiguous. Trimming took off 5 bases at V and 1 base at J, with 14 bases between the two ends. The CDR3 length is 15 residues. Germline V gene data show CDR1 as ENHRY and CDR2 as SYGVKD. This chain's CDR3 is CAISYNYGENTEAFF. The CDR3 bases are TGTGCCATCAGTTACAACTACGGGGAGAACACTGAAGCTTTCTTT.

The V and J genes are TRBV5-1 and TRBJ1-1, with TRBD1 matching 9 bases. The CDR3 contains 14 residues. After removal of 5 bases from V and 7 bases from J, the junction contained 9 bases not matched to a gene. The germline gives CDR1 SGHRS, CDR2 YFSETQ. CDR3 DNA sequence: TGCGCCAGCAGTCAGGACAGGGGTGCCCGTGAAGCTTTCTTT. Encoded protein: CASSQDRGAREAFF.

This clone came up a few times. The chain is built from TRBV5-1 and TRBJ2-7; 9 bases match TRBD1. V gave up 4 bases and J gave up 2 bases; unmatched junction bases: 4. The CDR3 consists of 14 residues. Germline-derived CDR1 and CDR2 are SGHRS and YFSETQ. The CDR3 here is CASSRTGETYEQYF. DNA of the CDR3: TGCGCCAGCAGCCGGACAGGGGAAACCTACGAGCAGTACTTC. Based on the CDR3 plus reference TRBV5-1 and TRBJ2-7, the full variable domain is KAGVTQTPRYLIKTRGQQVTLSCSPISGHRSVSWYQQTPGQGLQFLFEYFSETQRNKGNFPGRFSGRQFSNSRSEMNVSTLELGDSALYLCASSRTGETYEQYFGPGTRLTVT.

The rearrangement links TRBV5-6 to TRBJ1-4; D ambiguous. Looked up from germline, CDR1 is SGHDT and CDR2 is YYEEEE. Trimming left V 0 bases short and J 1 base short, with 4 bases between. This CDR3 is built from 14 residues. The CDR3 nucleotides read TGTGCCAGCAGCTTGGTCGGAACTAATGAAAAACTGTTTTTT. Residues: CASSLVGTNEKLFF. Filled out from reference TRBV5-6 and TRBJ1-4, the complete variable domain reads DAGVTQSPTHLIKTRGQQVTLRCSPKSGHDTVSWYQQALGQGPQFIFQYYEEEERQRGNFPDRFSGHQFPNYSSELNVNALLLGDSALYLCASSLVGTNEKLFFGSGTQLSVL.

This chain connects TRBV4-1 to TRBJ2-1, with D perhaps matching TRBD1 (6 bases). Trimming cost V 0 bases and J 7 bases, with 19 bases left between them. The CDR3 spans 17 residues. The germline V gene has CDR1 MGHRA and CDR2 YSYEKL. The CDR3 protein is CASSQEEGAGGMNEQFF. DNA for the CDR3: TGCGCCAGCAGCCAAGAAGAGGGAGCTGGGGGCATGAATGAGCAGTTCTTC.

J is TRBJ2-7 and V is TRBV7-6; D is perhaps TRBD2 (5 bases). Trimming pared 5 bases from V and 3 bases from J, leaving 14 bases between. Germline loops: CDR1 SGHVS, CDR2 FNYEAQ. The CDR3 contains 14 residues. CDR3 residues: CASSPSPGIYEQYF. As DNA, the CDR3 is TGTGCCAGCAGCCCCTCCCCGGGAATCTACGAGCAGTACTTC.

The rearrangement joins TRBV19 to TRBJ1-5; TRBD1 might be the D (6 bases). Germline V gives CDR1 LNHDA, CDR2 SQIVND (reference sequence). The CDR3 runs 16 residues. Deletions cut 10 bases from V and 7 bases from J, with 26 bases between. CDR3 region: CATDQQGSTPTQPQHF. As DNA, the CDR3 is TGTGCCACTGATCAACAGGGATCAACACCGACCCAGCCCCAGCATTTT.

The chain carries TRBV5-6 and TRBJ1-2; D is undetermined. The V end lost 0 bases, the J end lost 5 bases, and 8 bases lay between the germline ends. Per germline, CDR1 SGHDT and CDR2 YYEEEE. The CDR3 is 13 residues long. The chain's CDR3 is CASSLGQDYGYTF. CDR3 bases: TGTGCCAGCAGCTTGGGTCAGGATTATGGCTACACCTTC. The full variable domain, in which reference TRBV5-6 and TRBJ1-2 provide the parts outside the CDR3, is DAGVTQSPTHLIKTRGQQVTLRCSPKSGHDTVSWYQQALGQGPQFIFQYYEEEERQRGNFPDRFSGHQFPNYSSELNVNALLLGDSALYLCASSLGQDYGYTFGSGTRLTVV.

The rearrangement links TRBV7-9 to TRBJ1-4; D is uncertain. Germline-derived CDR1 and CDR2 are SEHNR and FQNEAQ (reference sequence). V gave up 5 bases and J gave up 6 bases, with 10 bases separating them. The CDR3 sequence is 13 residues long. CDR3: CASSRGGDEKLFF. The CDR3 coding sequence is TGTGCCAGCAGCCGCGGAGGCGATGAAAAACTGTTTTTT.